A selection of T cell receptor beta chains follows, all from one sample in a study of T cell responses to AZD1222 COVID-19 vaccine. The repertoire was sequenced with immunoSEQ multiplex PCR; TCRdb's copy has only in-frame clones and lacks some. The sample shows 100,000 to 150,000 clones, 70% to 90% of them seen only once. The source material was peripheral blood, sampled on day 0 of AZD1222 vaccination. These receptors were obtained from an adult in good health. Each CDR3 is given with its conserved first and last residue. Each record gives: V gene, D gene, J gene, CDR3 protein, CDR3 DNA. The D gene is left open where the match is weak.

V gene: TRBV13
D gene: -
J gene: TRBJ1-1
CDR3 protein: CASSSRLRDRPGTEAFF
CDR3 DNA: TGTGCCAGCAGCTCCCGTCTTCGGGACCGGCCGGGCACTGAAGCTTTCTTT

V gene: TRBV2
D gene: TRBD2
J gene: TRBJ2-7
CDR3 protein: CASASGVSYEQYF
CDR3 DNA: TGTGCCAGCGCTAGCGGGGTCTCCTACGAGCAGTACTTC

V gene: TRBV27
D gene: -
J gene: TRBJ1-1
CDR3 protein: CASRKPGHLNTEAFF
CDR3 DNA: TGTGCCAGCAGAAAGCCGGGACACTTAAACACTGAAGCTTTCTTT

V gene: TRBV7-6
D gene: -
J gene: TRBJ2-7
CDR3 protein: CASSLGTASSYEQYF
CDR3 DNA: TGTGCCAGCAGCTTAGGTACGGCCAGCTCCTACGAGCAGTACTTC

V gene: TRBV7-8
D gene: -
J gene: TRBJ2-3
CDR3 protein: CASSRDRTDTQYF
CDR3 DNA: TGTGCCAGCAGCCGGGACCGCACAGATACGCAGTATTTT

V gene: TRBV5-8
D gene: -
J gene: TRBJ2-5
CDR3 protein: CASSWRGVQETQYF
CDR3 DNA: TGTGCCAGCAGCTGGAGAGGGGTCCAAGAGACCCAGTACTTC

V gene: TRBV28
D gene: -
J gene: TRBJ1-4
CDR3 protein: CASRPAGGATNEKLFF
CDR3 DNA: TGTGCCAGCAGACCGGCTGGAGGGGCGACTAATGAAAAACTGTTTTTT

V gene: TRBV10-3
D gene: -
J gene: TRBJ2-7
CDR3 protein: CAISPGSYEQYF
CDR3 DNA: TGTGCCATCAGCCCCGGGTCCTACGAGCAGTACTTC

V gene: TRBV5-1
D gene: TRBD2
J gene: TRBJ2-1
CDR3 protein: CASTSLPGLAGLEQFF
CDR3 DNA: TGCGCCAGCACCTCCCTTCCGGGACTAGCGGGGTTGGAGCAGTTCTTC

V gene: TRBV4-3
D gene: TRBD2
J gene: TRBJ2-3
CDR3 protein: CASSHRLAGGPLSADTQYF
CDR3 DNA: TGCGCCAGCAGCCACCGACTAGCGGGAGGGCCCTTGTCAGCTGATACGCAGTATTTT